This T cell receptor beta chain appears in the sequencing data of a study of blood T cell repertoires in COVID-19. Study in general: COVID-19 samples from acute and convalescent phases originated in the United States, Italy and Spain.

Recovered status applied to Cohort 3 donors who had two consecutive negative PCRs. It also applied to those with clearance or with symptom resolution. Clones were sequenced by immunoSEQ multiplex PCR, and TCRdb holds only the in-frame ones, with some missing. The sample consists of 250,000 to 350,000 clones, more than 85% of them appearing once. The V gene's germline CDR1 is SGHTA and CDR2 FQGNSA. Deletions cut 1 base from V and 5 bases from J, with 8 bases between. The CDR3 runs to 13 residues. The gene calls are TRBV7-2 and TRBJ1-2, with D uncertain. The sequenced sample consisted of PBMCs or T cells enriched from blood (not recorded which). This receptor was identified in a woman aged 25 to 39 who had recovered from COVID-19. The CDR3 loop reads CASSLDGSYGYTF. CDR3 in DNA: TGTGCCAGCAGCTTAGATGGCTCATATGGCTACACCTTC.